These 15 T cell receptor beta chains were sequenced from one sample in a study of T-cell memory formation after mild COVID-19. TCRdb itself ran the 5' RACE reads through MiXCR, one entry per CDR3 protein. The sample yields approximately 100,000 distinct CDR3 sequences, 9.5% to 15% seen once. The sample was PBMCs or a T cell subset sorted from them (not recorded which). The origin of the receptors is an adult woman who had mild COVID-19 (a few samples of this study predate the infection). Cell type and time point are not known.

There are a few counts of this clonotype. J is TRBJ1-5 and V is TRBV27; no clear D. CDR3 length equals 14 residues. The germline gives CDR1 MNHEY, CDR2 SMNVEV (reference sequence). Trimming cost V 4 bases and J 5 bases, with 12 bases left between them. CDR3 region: CASSSFRVDQPQHF. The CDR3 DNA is TGTGCCAGCAGTTCGTTTAGGGTCGATCAGCCCCAGCATTTT.

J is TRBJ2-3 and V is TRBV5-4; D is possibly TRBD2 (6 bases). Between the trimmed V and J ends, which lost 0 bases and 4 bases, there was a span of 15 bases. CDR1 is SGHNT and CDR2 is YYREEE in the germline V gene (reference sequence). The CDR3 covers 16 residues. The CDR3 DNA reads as TGTGCCAGCAGCTTGGACGGGAGATTATCCCCAGATACGCAGTATTTT. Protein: CASSLDGRLSPDTQYF. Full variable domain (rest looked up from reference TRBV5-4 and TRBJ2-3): ETGVTQSPTHLIKTRGQQVTLRCSSQSGHNTVSWYQQALGQGPQFIFQYYREEENGRGNFPPRFSGLQFPNYSSELNVNALELDDSALYLCASSLDGRLSPDTQYFGPGTRLTVL.

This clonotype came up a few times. CDR3 residues: CASSHWMGADPNTGELFF. The CDR3 DNA follows: TGTGCCAGCAGCCATTGGATGGGAGCAGACCCGAACACCGGGGAGCTGTTTTTT. The chain uses TRBV14 and TRBJ2-2, with D perhaps matching TRBD2 (5 bases). The CDR3 length is 18 residues. The germline gives CDR1 SGHDN, CDR2 FVKESK. The germline V and J ends were trimmed by 3 bases and 0 bases, with 17 bases remaining between them. Using reference TRBV14 and TRBJ2-2 for the parts outside the CDR3, the full variable domain is EAGVTQFPSHSVIEKGQTVTLRCDPISGHDNLYWYRRVMGKEIKFLLHFVKESKQDESGMPNNRFLAERTGGTYSTLKVQPAELEDSGVYFCASSHWMGADPNTGELFFGEGSRLTVL.

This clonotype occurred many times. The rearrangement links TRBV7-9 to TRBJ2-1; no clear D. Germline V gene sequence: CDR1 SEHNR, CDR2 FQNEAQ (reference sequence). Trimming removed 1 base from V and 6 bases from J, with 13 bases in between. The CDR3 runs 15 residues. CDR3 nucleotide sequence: TGTGCCAGCAGCTTAGTTTTTCCCTATGCCAATGAGCAGTTCTTC. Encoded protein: CASSLVFPYANEQFF.

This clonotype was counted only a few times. CDR3 sequence reads: CASSLSGTGSYEQYF. In DNA form, the CDR3 reads TGTGCCAGCAGTTTGTCCGGGACAGGTTCCTACGAGCAGTACTTC. The V call is TRBV27, the J call TRBJ2-7; 8 nucleotides align to TRBD1. The CDR3 is made up of 15 amino acids. Germline V gives CDR1 MNHEY, CDR2 SMNVEV (reference sequence). Trimming cost V 3 bases and J 1 base; bases outside gene matches: 5.

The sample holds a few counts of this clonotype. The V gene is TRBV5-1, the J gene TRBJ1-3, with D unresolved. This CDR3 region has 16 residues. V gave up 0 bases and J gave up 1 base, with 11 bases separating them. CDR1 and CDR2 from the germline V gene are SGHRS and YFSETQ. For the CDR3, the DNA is TGCGCCAGCAGCTTGGGTACGGAGTCGTCTGGAAACACCATATATTTT. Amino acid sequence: CASSLGTESSGNTIYF.

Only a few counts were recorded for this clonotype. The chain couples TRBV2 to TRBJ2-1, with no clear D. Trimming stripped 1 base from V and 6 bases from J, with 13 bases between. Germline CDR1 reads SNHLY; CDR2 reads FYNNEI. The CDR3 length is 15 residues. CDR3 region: CASSEGPAMGNEQFF. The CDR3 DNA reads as TGTGCCAGCAGTGAAGGGCCAGCCATGGGCAATGAGCAGTTCTTC.

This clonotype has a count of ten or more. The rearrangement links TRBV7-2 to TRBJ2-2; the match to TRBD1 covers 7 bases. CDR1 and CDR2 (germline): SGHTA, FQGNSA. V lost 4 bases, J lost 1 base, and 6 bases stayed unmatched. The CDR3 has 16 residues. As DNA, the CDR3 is TGTGCCAGCAGCTCCCCGGGACAGCTGAACACCGGGGAGCTGTTTTTT. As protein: CASSSPGQLNTGELFF.

Here the CDR3 reads CASRQVLQETQYF. The DNA for the CDR3 is TGTGCCTCGAGACAGGTATTACAAGAGACCCAGTACTTC. This chain uses TRBV7-9 with TRBJ2-5; D is possibly TRBD1 (6 bases). This CDR3 spans 13 amino acids. The V end was cut by 11 bases, the J end by 2 bases, with 15 bases between. Germline CDR1 is SEHNR and CDR2 is FQNEAQ (reference sequence).

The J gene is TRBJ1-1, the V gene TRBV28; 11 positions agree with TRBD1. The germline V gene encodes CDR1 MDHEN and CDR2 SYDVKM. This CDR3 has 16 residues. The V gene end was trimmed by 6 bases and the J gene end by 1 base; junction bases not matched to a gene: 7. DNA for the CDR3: TGTGCCAGCAGACCCCTGGACAGGGGGCCGAACACTGAAGCTTTCTTT. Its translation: CASRPLDRGPNTEAFF.

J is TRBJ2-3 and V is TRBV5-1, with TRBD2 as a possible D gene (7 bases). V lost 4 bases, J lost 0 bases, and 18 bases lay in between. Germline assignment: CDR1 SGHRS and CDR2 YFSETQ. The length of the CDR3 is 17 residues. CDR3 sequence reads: CASSELIRGASTDTQYF. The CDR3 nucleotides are TGCGCCAGCAGCGAGCTTATCCGGGGGGCTAGCACAGATACGCAGTATTTT. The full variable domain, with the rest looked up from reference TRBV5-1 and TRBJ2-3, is KAGVTQTPRYLIKTRGQQVTLSCSPISGHRSVSWYQQTPGQGLQFLFEYFSETQRNKGNFPGRFSGRQFSNSRSEMNVSTLELGDSALYLCASSELIRGASTDTQYFGPGTRLTVL.

DNA of the CDR3: TGTGCCTGGAGCCGCCTCCTACCTCCCCCCTATGGCTACACCTTC. It specifies CAWSRLLPPPYGYTF. V gene TRBV30 combines with J gene TRBJ1-2, with D unclear. CDR3 size: 15 residues. The germline V gene has CDR1 GTSNPN and CDR2 SVGIG (reference sequence). The V and J ends lost 3 bases and 4 bases respectively, with 18 bases between them. The whole variable domain, remainder taken from reference TRBV30 and TRBJ1-2, is SQTIHQWPATLVQPVGSPLSLECTVEGTSNPNLYWYRQAAGRGLQLLFYSVGIGQISSEVPQNLSASRPQDRQFILSSKKLLLSDSGFYLCAWSRLLPPPYGYTFGSGTRLTVV.

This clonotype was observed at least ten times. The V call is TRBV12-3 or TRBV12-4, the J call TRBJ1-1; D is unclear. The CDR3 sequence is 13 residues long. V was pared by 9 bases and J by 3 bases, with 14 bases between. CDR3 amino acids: CASPGLGDTEAFF. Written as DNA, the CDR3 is TGTGCCAGTCCCGGGTTGGGAGACACTGAAGCTTTCTTT.

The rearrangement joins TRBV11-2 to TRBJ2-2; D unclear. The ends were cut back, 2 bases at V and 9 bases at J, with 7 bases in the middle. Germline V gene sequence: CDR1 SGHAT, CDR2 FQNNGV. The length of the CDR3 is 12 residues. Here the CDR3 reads CASSLLPRELFF. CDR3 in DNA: TGTGCCAGCAGCTTATTGCCCCGGGAGCTGTTTTTT.

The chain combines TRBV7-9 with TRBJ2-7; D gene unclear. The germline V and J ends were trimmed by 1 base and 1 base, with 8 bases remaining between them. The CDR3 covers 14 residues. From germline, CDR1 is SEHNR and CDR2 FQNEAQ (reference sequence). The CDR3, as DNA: TGTGCCAGCAGCTTAGGCTACGGATCCTACGAGCAGTACTTC. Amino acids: CASSLGYGSYEQYF.